This entry describes one T cell receptor beta chain. Its specificity is unknown. CDR1 and CDR2 (germline): SGDLS, YYNGEE. The V segment lost 4 bases and the J segment 1 base; nucleotides outside the gene matches: 5. This CDR3 comprises 15 residues. The data derive from a study of T cell responses to AZD1222 COVID-19 vaccine. For the study at large: Second doses at about 4 or about 12 weeks were pooled. Study observations and caveats: The study found vaccine-associated CD4 TCRs spanning spike, dominant at 160-218 and 743-854. Only a handful of AZD1222 recipients were seropositive at baseline. Clonal diversity may have been underestimated in mostly white British donors.

The data were produced by immunoSEQ multiplex PCR, yet TCRdb's version contains in-frame clones alone and is incomplete. The sample consists of under 150,000 clones, about nine tenths of them appearing once. The receptor comes from an adult in good health. This chain connects TRBV9 to TRBJ2-1; 7 bases match TRBD2. Sequencing used peripheral blood, obtained on day 0 of AZD1222 vaccination. The CDR3 DNA reads as TGTGCCAGCAGCCCCTGGGGGGGGTCCTACAATGAGCAGTTCTTC. Amino acids: CASSPWGGSYNEQFF.